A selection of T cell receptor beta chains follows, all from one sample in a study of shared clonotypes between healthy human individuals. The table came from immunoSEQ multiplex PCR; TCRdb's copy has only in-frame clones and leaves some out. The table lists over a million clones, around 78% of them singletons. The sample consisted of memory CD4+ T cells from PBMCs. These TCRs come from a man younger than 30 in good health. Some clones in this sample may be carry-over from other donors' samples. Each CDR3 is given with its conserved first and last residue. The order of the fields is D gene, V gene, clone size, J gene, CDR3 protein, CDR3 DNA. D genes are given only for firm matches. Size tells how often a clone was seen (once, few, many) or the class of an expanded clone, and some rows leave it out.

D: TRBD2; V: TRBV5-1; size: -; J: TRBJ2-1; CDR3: CASSPKTGRDSNEQFF; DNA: TGCGCCAGCAGCCCGAAAACGGGGAGGGACTCCAATGAGCAGTTCTTC
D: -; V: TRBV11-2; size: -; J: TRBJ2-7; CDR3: CASSFSAYEQYF; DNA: TGTGCCAGCAGCTTCTCGGCCTACGAGCAGTACTTC
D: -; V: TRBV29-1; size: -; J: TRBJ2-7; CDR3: CSVGTHDEQYF; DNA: TGCAGCGTCGGAACACATGACGAGCAGTACTTC
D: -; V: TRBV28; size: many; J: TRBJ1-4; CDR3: CASSYSNEKLFF; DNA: TGTGCCAGCAGTTACAGCAATGAAAAACTGTTTTTT
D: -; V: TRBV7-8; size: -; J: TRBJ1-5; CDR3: CASSDRGYPDQPQHF; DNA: TGTGCCAGCAGCGACCGGGGATATCCGGATCAGCCCCAGCATTTT
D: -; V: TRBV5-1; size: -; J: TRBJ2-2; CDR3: CASSEDVAGELFF; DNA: TGCGCCAGCAGCGAGGATGTGGCCGGGGAGCTGTTTTTT
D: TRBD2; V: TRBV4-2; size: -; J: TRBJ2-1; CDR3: CASSPRLAGGGYNEQFF; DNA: TGTGCCAGCAGCCCGCGACTAGCGGGAGGGGGGTACAATGAGCAGTTCTTC
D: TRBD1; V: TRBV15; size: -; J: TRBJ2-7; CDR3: CATSSTRDSHEQYF; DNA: TGTGCCACCAGCAGCACCCGGGACAGCCACGAGCAGTACTTC
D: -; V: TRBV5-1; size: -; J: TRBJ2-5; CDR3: CASSLGSPYQETQYF; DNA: TGCGCCAGCAGCTTGGGCTCCCCGTACCAAGAGACCCAGTACTTC
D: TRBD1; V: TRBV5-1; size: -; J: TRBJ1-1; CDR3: CASSSSSSPGQGATEAFF; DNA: TGCGCCAGCAGCTCCTCCTCATCTCCGGGACAGGGGGCCACTGAAGCTTTCTTT
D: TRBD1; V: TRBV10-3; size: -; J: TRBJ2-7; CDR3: CAISERQGWEQYF; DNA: TGTGCCATCAGCGAACGACAGGGATGGGAGCAGTACTTC
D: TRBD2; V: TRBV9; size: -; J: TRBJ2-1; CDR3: CASSVSWTSGNEQFF; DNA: TGTGCCAGCAGCGTAAGTTGGACTAGCGGGAATGAGCAGTTCTTC
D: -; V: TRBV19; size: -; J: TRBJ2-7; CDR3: CASSPQSVSSYEQYF; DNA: TGTGCCAGTAGTCCCCAATCGGTGAGCTCCTACGAGCAGTACTTC
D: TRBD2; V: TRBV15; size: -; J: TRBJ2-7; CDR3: CATSSSGGTTYF; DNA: TGTGCCACCAGCTCTTCGGGAGGGACCACGTACTTC
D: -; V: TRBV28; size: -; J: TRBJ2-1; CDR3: CASTVTSGVSKEQFF; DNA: TGTGCCAGCACGGTTACTAGTGGCGTATCAAAGGAGCAGTTCTTC
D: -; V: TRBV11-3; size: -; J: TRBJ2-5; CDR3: CASSATQETQYF; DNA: TGTGCCAGCAGCGCTACCCAAGAGACCCAGTACTTC
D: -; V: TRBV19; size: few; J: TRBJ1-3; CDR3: CASSISGSGNTIYF; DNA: TGTGCCAGTAGTATCTCAGGCTCTGGAAACACCATATATTTT
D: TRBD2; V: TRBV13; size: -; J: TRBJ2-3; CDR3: CASTKRAGGSTDTQYF; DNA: TGTGCCAGCACAAAAAGGGCGGGAGGGAGCACAGATACGCAGTATTTT
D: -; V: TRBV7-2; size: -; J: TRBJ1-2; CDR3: CASSQDSRIYGYTF; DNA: TGCGCCAGCAGCCAAGATTCCCGAATCTATGGCTACACCTTC
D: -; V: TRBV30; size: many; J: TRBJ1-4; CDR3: CGGETNEKLFF; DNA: TGTGGGGGGGAGACAAATGAAAAACTGTTTTTT
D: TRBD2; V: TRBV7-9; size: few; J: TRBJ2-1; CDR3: CASSSRLAGGYNEQFF; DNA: TGTGCCAGCAGCTCGAGACTAGCGGGAGGGTACAATGAGCAGTTCTTC
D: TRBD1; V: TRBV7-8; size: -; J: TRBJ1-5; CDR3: CASSLHGQALAPQHF; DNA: TGTGCCAGCAGCTTACATGGACAGGCCCTTGCGCCCCAGCATTTT
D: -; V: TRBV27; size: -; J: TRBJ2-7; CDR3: CASSYLGTLSYEQYF; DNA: TGTGCCAGCAGTTACCTCGGGACACTATCCTACGAGCAGTACTTC
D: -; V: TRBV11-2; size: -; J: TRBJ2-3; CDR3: CASSLVVGTDTQYF; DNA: TGTGCCAGCAGCTTAGTGGTGGGCACAGATACGCAGTATTTT
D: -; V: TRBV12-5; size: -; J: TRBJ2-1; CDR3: CASGGVGNEQFF; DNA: TGTGCTAGCGGGGGAGTAGGCAATGAGCAGTTCTTC
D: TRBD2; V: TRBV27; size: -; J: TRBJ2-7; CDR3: CASRRGITYEQYF; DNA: TGTGCCAGTCGGCGGGGGATCACCTACGAGCAGTACTTC
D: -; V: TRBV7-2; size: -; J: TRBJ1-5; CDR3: CASSLMGGPQHF; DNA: TGTGCCAGCAGCCTAATGGGGGGACCCCAGCATTTT
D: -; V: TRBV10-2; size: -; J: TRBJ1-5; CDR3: CASTRTDSNQPQHF; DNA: TGCGCCAGCACCCGGACCGATAGCAATCAGCCCCAGCATTTT
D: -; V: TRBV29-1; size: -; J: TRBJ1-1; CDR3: CSAYRDPNTEAFF; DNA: TGCAGCGCATACAGGGACCCGAACACTGAAGCTTTCTTT